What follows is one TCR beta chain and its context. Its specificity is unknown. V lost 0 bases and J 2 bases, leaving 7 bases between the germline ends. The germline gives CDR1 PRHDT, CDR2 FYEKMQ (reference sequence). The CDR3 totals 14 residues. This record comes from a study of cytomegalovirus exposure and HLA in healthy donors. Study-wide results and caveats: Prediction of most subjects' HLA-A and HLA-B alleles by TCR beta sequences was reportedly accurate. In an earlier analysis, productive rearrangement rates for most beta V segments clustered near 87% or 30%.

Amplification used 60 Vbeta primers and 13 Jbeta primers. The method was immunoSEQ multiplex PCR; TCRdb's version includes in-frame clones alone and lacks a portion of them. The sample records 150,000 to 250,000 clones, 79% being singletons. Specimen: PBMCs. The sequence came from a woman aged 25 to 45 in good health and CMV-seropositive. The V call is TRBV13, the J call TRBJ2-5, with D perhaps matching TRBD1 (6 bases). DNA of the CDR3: TGTGCCAGCAGCTTAGGAGACAGGCAAGAGACCCAGTACTTC. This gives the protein CASSLGDRQETQYF.